Each of the 20 T cell receptor beta chains below was sequenced from the same sample in a study of immune cell composition in non-small cell lung cancer. TCRdb's copy holds only in-frame clones and misses some; the assay was immunoSEQ multiplex PCR. Here the sample spans 2,500 to 4,000 clones, about 73% being singletons. The normal lung sample lay at least 3 cm, and maximally far, from the tumour. The sequenced material came from non-adjacent lung tissue. These receptors were obtained from a human donor with non-small cell lung cancer. The donor label of this sample is uncertain.

The CDR3 coding sequence is TGTGCCAGCAGCCCCGCGGGCAGCACTGAAGCTTTCTTT. As protein: CASSPAGSTEAFF. The rearrangement uses TRBV11-3 and TRBJ1-1; D unresolved. Trimming shortened V by 5 bases and J by 4 bases, and 11 bases separated the two germline ends. The CDR3 contains 13 residues. CDR1 is SGHNT and CDR2 is YENEEA in the germline V gene.

V usage is TRBV11-3 and J usage is TRBJ1-6; no reliable D call. Trimming removed 0 bases from V and 9 bases from J, with 6 bases in between. The CDR3 loop spans 13 amino acids. Germline V lookup: CDR1 SGHNT, CDR2 YENEEA. The CDR3 nucleotides read TGTGCCAGCAGCTTAGATCTCGTTTCACCCCTCCACTTT. Its protein product is CASSLDLVSPLHF. The variable domain in full, with the rest retrieved from reference TRBV11-3 and TRBJ1-6, is EAGVVQSPRYKIIEKKQPVAFWCNPISGHNTLYWYLQNLGQGPELLIRYENEEAVDDSQLPKDRFSAERLKGVDSTLKIQPAELGDSAVYLCASSLDLVSPLHFGNGTRLTVT.

This chain links TRBV9 with TRBJ1-6; no firm D call. There are 13 residues in the CDR3. V lost 4 bases to trimming and J lost 8 bases, with 10 bases between them. Germline lookup yields CDR1 SGDLS and CDR2 YYNGEE. CDR3 region: CASSYGRDSPLHF. DNA for the CDR3: TGTGCCAGCAGCTATGGGAGAGATTCACCCCTCCACTTT.

The chain combines TRBV6-1 with TRBJ1-2; perhaps TRBD1 as D (5 bases). The CDR3 is 13 amino acids. The germline V and J ends were trimmed by 5 bases and 4 bases, with 11 bases remaining between them. Germline assignment: CDR1 MNHNS and CDR2 SASEGT. In DNA, the CDR3 is TGTGCCAGCAGTCTCGGGACTCTCTATGGCTACACCTTC. It translates to CASSLGTLYGYTF.

The chain carries TRBV2 and TRBJ1-1, with D possibly matching TRBD1 (6 bases). This CDR3 is 13 amino acids long. The ends were cut back, 10 bases at V and 2 bases at J, with 14 bases in the middle. Germline V lookup: CDR1 SNHLY, CDR2 FYNNEI. This CDR3 is CATQKTGNTEAFF. CDR3 in DNA: TGTGCCACCCAAAAGACAGGAAACACTGAAGCTTTCTTT.

The chain combines TRBV5-1 with TRBJ1-1, with D hard to call. Germline CDR1 is SGHRS and CDR2 is YFSETQ. V was pared by 2 bases and J by 0 bases, with 5 bases between. This CDR3 comprises 13 residues. The CDR3 bases are TGCGCCAGCAGCTTCTTCTTGAACACTGAAGCTTTCTTT. Protein sequence: CASSFFLNTEAFF.

The chain uses TRBV10-3 and TRBJ2-2, with TRBD1 identical over 9 bases. CDR3 length: 15 amino acids. CDR1 is ENHRY and CDR2 is SYGVKD in the germline V gene. J was trimmed by 1 base and V by 5 bases; bases with no gene match: 2. The CDR3 sequence is CAISQDRGNTGELFF. The DNA for the CDR3 is TGTGCCATCAGTCAGGACAGGGGGAACACCGGGGAGCTGTTTTTT.

V usage is TRBV4-1 and J usage is TRBJ2-2; TRBD2 is a possible D gene (5 bases). The CDR3 loop spans 15 amino acids. Looked up from germline, CDR1 is MGHRA and CDR2 is YSYEKL. Trimming removed 0 bases at V and 7 bases at J, with 12 bases between. CDR3 bases: TGCGCCAGCAGCCAAGATGGGTTCGCGGGCGGGGAGCTGTTTTTT. This sequence encodes CASSQDGFAGGELFF.

CDR3 region: CASSSLSATNEKLFF. The CDR3 nucleotides are TGTGCCAGCAGTTCCTTATCTGCAACTAATGAAAAACTGTTTTTT. The V and J genes are TRBV28 and TRBJ1-4; D gene ambiguous. Germline CDR1 MDHEN, CDR2 SYDVKM. The CDR3 is 15 residues long. The V and J ends lost 4 bases and 0 bases respectively, with 9 bases between them.

This rearrangement joins TRBV10-2 to TRBJ2-3; no firm D call. CDR1 WSHSY and CDR2 SAAADI come from the germline V gene. The CDR3 has 12 residues. The V gene lost 6 bases and the J gene lost 3 bases, with 7 bases spanning the gap. CDR3 region: CASRAVTDTQYF. CDR3 in DNA: TGCGCCAGCAGGGCGGTTACAGATACGCAGTATTTT.

The V and J genes are TRBV7-8 and TRBJ2-1; D might be TRBD2 (6 bases). There are 16 residues in the CDR3. CDR1 and CDR2 (germline): SGHVS, FQNEAQ. The V end was cut by 5 bases, the J end by 4 bases, with 18 bases between. CDR3 bases: TGTGCCAGCAGCCCAACTAGCCGTAATTCATACAATGAGCAGTTCTTC. It is translated as CASSPTSRNSYNEQFF.

This chain uses TRBV29-1 with TRBJ2-5, with D unresolved. From germline, CDR1 is SQVTM and CDR2 ANQGSEA. V dropped 3 bases and J dropped 2 bases, with 10 bases sitting between them. The CDR3 has 13 amino acids. In DNA, the CDR3 is TGCAGCGTTGAGGCAGGTCGTCAAGAGACCCAGTACTTC. Its translation: CSVEAGRQETQYF.

This chain connects TRBV9 to TRBJ2-2, with a tentative D call TRBD1 (6 bases). V lost 5 bases and J 4 bases, leaving 12 bases between the germline ends. The V gene's germline CDR1 is SGDLS and CDR2 YYNGEE. This CDR3 has 14 amino acids. CDR3: CASRKGGSTGELFF. CDR3 in DNA: TGTGCCAGCAGAAAAGGGGGTTCCACCGGGGAGCTGTTTTTT.

The V call is TRBV28, the J call TRBJ2-4, with 7 bases lining up with TRBD1. The V gene's germline CDR1 is MDHEN and CDR2 SYDVKM. The CDR3 has 15 residues. Losses at the gene ends were 5 bases for V and 4 bases for J; bases not matched to a gene: 8. The CDR3 DNA is TGTGCCAGCAGTGAGGGGGCTGACGGAAAAAACATTCAGTACTTC. As protein: CASSEGADGKNIQYF.

CDR3 amino acids: CASSQGAGRGTEAFF. The CDR3 nucleotides read TGCGCCAGCAGCCAAGGAGCGGGGCGCGGCACTGAAGCTTTCTTT. The chain is built from TRBV4-3 and TRBJ1-1; a possible D gene is TRBD1 (5 bases). Trimming stripped 1 base from V and 4 bases from J, with 13 bases between. Germline V gene sequence: CDR1 LGHNA, CDR2 YSLEER. CDR3 length equals 15 residues.

The chain combines TRBV9 with TRBJ2-1, with 9 bases matching TRBD2. The CDR3 contains 15 residues. CDR1 and CDR2 (germline): SGDLS, YYNGEE. With 0 bases clipped from V and 9 bases from J, the junction kept 7 bases outside the gene matches. This chain's CDR3 is CASSVGAGGGGEQFF. The DNA of the CDR3 is TGTGCCAGCAGCGTAGGAGCGGGAGGCGGGGGTGAGCAGTTCTTC.

The V call is TRBV5-1, the J call TRBJ1-5; TRBD1 is a possible D gene (5 bases). CDR1 and CDR2 from the germline V gene are SGHRS and YFSETQ. The germline V and J ends were trimmed by 4 bases and 0 bases, with 11 bases remaining between them. The CDR3 consists of 15 residues. This chain's CDR3 is CASSPTGGSNQPQHF. CDR3 sequence (DNA): TGCGCCAGCAGCCCCACGGGGGGTAGCAATCAGCCCCAGCATTTT.

This chain joins TRBV7-2 and TRBJ2-5, with D unclear. The CDR3 runs 15 residues. CDR1 is SGHTA and CDR2 is FQGNSA in the germline V gene. Trimming stripped 5 bases from V and 2 bases from J, with 15 bases between. CDR3 protein: CASSPRWSRQETQYF. The CDR3 coding sequence is TGTGCCAGCAGCCCTCGGTGGTCCAGGCAAGAGACCCAGTACTTC.

The V call is TRBV10-2, the J call TRBJ2-7; 9 positions match TRBD1. Losses at the gene ends were 5 bases for V and 7 bases for J; bases not matched to a gene: 6. CDR1 WSHSY and CDR2 SAAADI come from the germline V gene. This CDR3 contains 13 residues. The CDR3 DNA sequence: TGCGCCAGCAGTACGGGACAGGGACTTGAGCAGTACTTC. Translating it yields CASSTGQGLEQYF.

The genes are TRBV5-4 and TRBJ2-7; 13 bases align to TRBD2. With 0 bases clipped from V and 4 bases from J, the junction kept 7 bases outside the gene matches. Germline V gene sequence: CDR1 SGHNT, CDR2 YYREEE (reference sequence). The CDR3 runs 17 residues. The CDR3 coding sequence is TGTGCCAGCAGCTTGGGAGGACTAGCGGGAGCGCAGTACGAGCAGTACTTC. It translates to CASSLGGLAGAQYEQYF.